Described below is a single T cell receptor beta chain sequence and its context. Its antigen has not been determined. Within one base of it there is no much larger clone, and no base qualities were kept. The immunoSEQ Assay, a bias-controlled multiplex PCR, was used to amplify TCRbeta CDR3 regions from genomic DNA. In the authors' own workflow: The number of nucleated cells in each sample was estimated from the amplification of reference gene primers within the assay. To quantify the absolute abundance of each unique TCRbeta CDR3 rearrangement, sequence reads were collapsed and filtered. For each sample, productive Simpson clonality was calculated as the square root of Simpson's diversity index across productive rearrangements. TCRdb's version of the immuneACCESS table is confined to in-frame rearrangements and falls short of the full clone set. An unresolved V gene accounts for under half of the shortfall where checked; the remainder is of unknown origin. Clone size and V and J calls were adopted from that table, with D and trimming inferred from the DNA. The sample includes about 100,000 clones, with around nine tenths observed a single time. The ten top clones hold about 5% of the sample.

V is shortened by 0 bases, J by 2 bases, and the region joining them spans 15 bases. The germline V gene supplies CDR1 MNHNS and CDR2 SASEGT. The CDR3 runs 17 amino acids, cysteine and phenylalanine included. Only the CDR3 portion is preserved as DNA: 51 bases, with reading frame beginning at the first base. The data belong to a study of blood T cell repertoires in COVID-19 (TCRdb year 2020). About the study as a whole: The collaborator samples originated in the United States, Italy and Spain and spanned the acute and convalescent phases of COVID-19. The material from the prospective study consisted of cDNA or gDNA derived from T cells, B-cell-depleted T cells, or PBMCs. The dataset comprised deeply sampled blood TCRbeta repertoires from subjects exposed to, actively infected with, or recovered from COVID-19. The repertoires were released in a freely available public database meant as a resource for research on the immune response to SARS-CoV-2. The samples were drawn from two sources: the first 160 participants of the ongoing ImmuneRACE study, and 1,000 to 1,500 subjects contributed by 6 global collaborators. Nearly every sample came with metadata listing a de-identified subject ID, COVID-19 status, age in years and sex. Where HLA class I and class II types were available, the types were taken from metadata supplied by the sample provider, not from assay-based typing. Broader findings and caveats from the paper: How much clinical and demographic metadata was included differed by source and by participant, and the metadata was provided uncurated.

The collaborating institutions used their own protocols to collect whole blood in K2EDTA tubes. For TCRbeta analysis, collaborators shipped samples in one of three forms: frozen whole blood, isolated PBMCs, or DNA extracted from either of those sample types. The receptor's source is a human donor in a cohort sampled during active COVID-19. Here the chain combines TRBV6-1 and TRBJ2-3; possibly the D gene is TRBD1, per 6 matching bases. The sample was peripheral blood. This receptor has the CDR3 CASSEAGQGLYTDTQYF. The DNA is as follows: TGTGCCAGCAGTGAAGCGGGGCAGGGGCTATACACAGATACGCAGTATTTT.